This is a list of T cell receptor beta chains from one sample in a study of CD8 T cells in ankylosing spondylitis. MiXCR, applied by TCRdb to the 5' RACE reads, yields one record per CDR3 protein. The sample consists of some 130,000 distinct CDR3 sequences, roughly a sixth of them appearing once. Source material: blood, either unsorted or a sorted T cell fraction (not recorded which). Every receptor here comes from a male donor with ankylosing spondylitis. Both conserved end residues are part of each CDR3. D genes are given only for firm matches. Some rows have no size entry. The others give once, few or many, or a class for an expanded clone.

J gene | V gene | clone size | D gene | CDR3 DNA | CDR3 protein
TRBJ2-2 | TRBV28 | - | TRBD2 | TGTGCCAGCAGTTCCCCCTTCGCGGGAGCCTTCCCCTCGAACACCGGGGAGCTGTTTTTT | CASSSPFAGAFPSNTGELFF
TRBJ1-1 | TRBV4-2 | - | TRBD1 | TGTGCCAGCAGCCCCCTTAATGGGACAGGGGGGATCTTT | CASSPLNGTGGIF
TRBJ1-2 | TRBV4-1 | few | TRBD1 | TGCGCCAGCAGCCACCTGGGACAGGGAGGTGGCTACACCTTC | CASSHLGQGGGYTF
TRBJ2-1 | TRBV20-1 | few | TRBD1 | TGCAGTGCTCACGATTCCGGGACAGGGGGCCAGGAGCAGTTCTTC | CSAHDSGTGGQEQFF
TRBJ2-7 | TRBV6-6 | few | TRBD2 | TGTGCCAGCACTACTAGCGGGAACTACGAGCAGTACTTC | CASTTSGNYEQYF
TRBJ2-7 | TRBV7-9 | many | TRBD1 | TGTGCCAGCAGCTTAGTAGGACAGGCCTACGAGCAGTACTTC | CASSLVGQAYEQYF
TRBJ2-7 | TRBV29-1 | many | TRBD2 | TGCAGCGTTGATGGACTAGCGGGCACTCCCGAGCAGTACTTC | CSVDGLAGTPEQYF
TRBJ2-7 | TRBV27 | many | - | TGTGCCAGCAGTTTATTCGCAGGCATTCGCAGCGAGCAGTACTTC | CASSLFAGIRSEQYF
TRBJ2-1 | TRBV20-1 | few | TRBD2 | TGCAGTGCTAGAGACGAGCCGCGGACTAGCGGGTACTACAATGAGCAGTTCTTC | CSARDEPRTSGYYNEQFF
TRBJ2-3 | TRBV7-2 | few | - | TGTGCCAGCAGCTTAGTTGCGGGGATCTCAGATACGCAGTATTTT | CASSLVAGISDTQYF
TRBJ2-7 | TRBV11-3 | - | - | TGTGCCAGCAGCATCGGGCCCACCTACGAGCAGTACTTC | CASSIGPTYEQYF
TRBJ2-4 | TRBV20-1 | many | - | TGCAGTGCTAGTGGACTGTCAGCCAAAAACATTCAGTACTTC | CSASGLSAKNIQYF
TRBJ2-2 | TRBV20-1 | - | - | TGCAGTGCTAGAGATCCGGTCTTGCAGACCGGGGAGCTGTTTTTT | CSARDPVLQTGELFF
TRBJ2-2 | TRBV4-2 | few | TRBD2 | TGTGCCAGCAGCCATCCGGGACTAGCGGGAGGGATCACCGGGGAGCTGTTTTTT | CASSHPGLAGGITGELFF
TRBJ2-2 | TRBV5-1 | - | - | TGCGCCAGCGGGATGGGGGGCCCGAACCTAAGCACCGGGGAGCTGTTTTTT | CASGMGGPNLSTGELFF
TRBJ2-2 | TRBV7-9 | - | - | TGTGCCAGCAGCTGGCGAGAGCGCCGGGAGCTGTTTTTT | CASSWRERRELFF
TRBJ2-7 | TRBV28 | - | TRBD2 | TGTGCCAGCAGTGCCAACCTCGGGACTAGCGGGTGGTTC | CASSANLGTSGWF
TRBJ2-1 | TRBV6-6 | - | - | TGTGCCCTCGGCGGACCGTACAATGAGCAGTTCTTC | CALGGPYNEQFF
TRBJ2-3 | TRBV20-1 | - | - | TGCAGTGCACGGGACTGGACAGATACGCAGTATTTT | CSARDWTDTQYF
TRBJ2-3 | TRBV12-3/TRBV12-4 | many | TRBD2 | TGTGCCAGCAGTCCGCGGACTAGCGGGTTTCGCACAGATACGCAGTATTTT | CASSPRTSGFRTDTQYF
TRBJ2-1 | TRBV28 | few | TRBD2 | TGTGCCAGCAGTCAAAGAAGTGCGGGAGTCTGGCAGTTCTTC | CASSQRSAGVWQFF
TRBJ2-1 | TRBV9 | - | - | TGTGCCTCCGCAGGGGAGGGGGCCACCTACAATGAGCAGTTCTTC | CASAGEGATYNEQFF
TRBJ2-1 | TRBV5-6 | few | - | TGTGCCAGCAGCTCAGGGTGGGGCTATGAGCAGTTCTTC | CASSSGWGYEQFF
TRBJ2-3 | TRBV20-1 | - | - | TGCAGTGCTAGAGATCTGTTCTCCTTAGAGGTGGCCTCTAGCACAGATACGCAGTATTTT | CSARDLFSLEVASSTDTQYF
TRBJ2-6 | TRBV5-1 | - | TRBD2 | TGCGCCAGCAGCTTCCCACTAGCGGGAGGGGTTGGGGCCAACGTCCTGACTTTC | CASSFPLAGGVGANVLTF
TRBJ1-2 | TRBV14 | - | - | TGTGCCAGCAGCCAAGATTGGGGGGATGCGAGCAGGGGCTACACCTTC | CASSQDWGDASRGYTF